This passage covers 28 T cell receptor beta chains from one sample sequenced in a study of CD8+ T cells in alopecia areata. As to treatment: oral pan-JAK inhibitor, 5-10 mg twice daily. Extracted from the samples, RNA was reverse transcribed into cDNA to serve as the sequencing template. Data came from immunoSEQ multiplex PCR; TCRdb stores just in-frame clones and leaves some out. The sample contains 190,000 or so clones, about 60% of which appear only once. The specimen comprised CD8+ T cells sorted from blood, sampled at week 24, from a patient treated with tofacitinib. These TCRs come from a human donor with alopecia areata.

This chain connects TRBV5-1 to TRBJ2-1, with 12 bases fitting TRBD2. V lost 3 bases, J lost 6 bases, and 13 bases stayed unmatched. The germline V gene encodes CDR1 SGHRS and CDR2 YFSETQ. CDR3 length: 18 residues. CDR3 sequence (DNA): TGCGCCAGCAGCTCAGTGATTCCGGGACTAGCGGGCCTCAATGAGCAGTTCTTC. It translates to CASSSVIPGLAGLNEQFF. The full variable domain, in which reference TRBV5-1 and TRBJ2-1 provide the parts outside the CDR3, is KAGVTQTPRYLIKTRGQQVTLSCSPISGHRSVSWYQQTPGQGLQFLFEYFSETQRNKGNFPGRFSGRQFSNSRSEMNVSTLELGDSALYLCASSSVIPGLAGLNEQFFGPGTRLTVL.

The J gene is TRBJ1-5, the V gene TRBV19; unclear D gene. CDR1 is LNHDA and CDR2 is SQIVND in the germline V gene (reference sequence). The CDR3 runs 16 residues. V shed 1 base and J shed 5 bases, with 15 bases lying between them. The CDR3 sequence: CASSIGAPSSYQPQHF. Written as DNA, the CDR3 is TGTGCCAGTAGTATAGGGGCGCCCTCGAGCTATCAGCCCCAGCATTTT.

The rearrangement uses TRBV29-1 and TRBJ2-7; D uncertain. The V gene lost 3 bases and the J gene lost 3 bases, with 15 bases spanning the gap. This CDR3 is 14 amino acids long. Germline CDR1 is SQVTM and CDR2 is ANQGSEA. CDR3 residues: CSVESDEPHYEQYF. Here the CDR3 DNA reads TGCAGCGTTGAGTCGGACGAACCCCACTACGAGCAGTACTTC.

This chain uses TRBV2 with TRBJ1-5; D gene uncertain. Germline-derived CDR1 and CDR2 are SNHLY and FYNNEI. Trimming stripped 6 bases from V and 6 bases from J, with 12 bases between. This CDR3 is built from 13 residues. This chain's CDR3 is CASSDYVGQPQHF. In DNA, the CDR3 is TGTGCCAGCAGCGACTACGTCGGTCAGCCCCAGCATTTT.

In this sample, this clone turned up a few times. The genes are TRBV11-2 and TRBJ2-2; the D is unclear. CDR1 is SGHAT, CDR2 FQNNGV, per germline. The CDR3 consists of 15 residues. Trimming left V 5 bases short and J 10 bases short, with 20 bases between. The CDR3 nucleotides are TGTGCCAGCAGCCTAACACGGGCCCATCCGGAGGAGCTGTTTTTT. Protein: CASSLTRAHPEELFF.

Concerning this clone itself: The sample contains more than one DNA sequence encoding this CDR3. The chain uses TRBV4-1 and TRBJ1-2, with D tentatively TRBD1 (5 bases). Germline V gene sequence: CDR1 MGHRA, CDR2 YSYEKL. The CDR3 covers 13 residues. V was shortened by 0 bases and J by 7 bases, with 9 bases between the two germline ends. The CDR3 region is CASSQDGDRGYTF. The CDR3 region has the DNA TGCGCCAGCAGCCAAGATGGGGACCGTGGCTACACCTTC.

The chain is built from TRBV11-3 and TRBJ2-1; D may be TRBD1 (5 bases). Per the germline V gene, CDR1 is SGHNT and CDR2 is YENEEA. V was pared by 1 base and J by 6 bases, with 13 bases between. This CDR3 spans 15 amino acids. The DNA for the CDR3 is TGTGCCAGCAGCTTAGGGTTCAGGGTAGGCAATGAGCAGTTCTTC. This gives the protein CASSLGFRVGNEQFF.

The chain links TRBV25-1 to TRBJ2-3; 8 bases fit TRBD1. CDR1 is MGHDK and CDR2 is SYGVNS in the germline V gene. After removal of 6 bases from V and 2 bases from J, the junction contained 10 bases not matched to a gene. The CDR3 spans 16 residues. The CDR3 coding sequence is TGTGCCAGCAGCCAGGACAGGGAACACCTCACAGATACGCAGTATTTT. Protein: CASSQDREHLTDTQYF.

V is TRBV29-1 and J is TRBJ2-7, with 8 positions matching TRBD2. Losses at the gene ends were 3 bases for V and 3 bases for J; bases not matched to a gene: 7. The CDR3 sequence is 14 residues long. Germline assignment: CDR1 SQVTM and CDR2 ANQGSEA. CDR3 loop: CSVERISGDYEQYF. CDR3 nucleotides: TGCAGCGTTGAGAGGATTAGCGGGGACTACGAGCAGTACTTC.

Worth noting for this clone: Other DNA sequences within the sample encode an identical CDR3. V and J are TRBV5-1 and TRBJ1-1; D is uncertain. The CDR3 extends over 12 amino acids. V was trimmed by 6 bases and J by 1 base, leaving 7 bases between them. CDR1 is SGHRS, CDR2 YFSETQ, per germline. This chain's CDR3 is CASNPGNTEAFF. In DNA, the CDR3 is TGCGCCAGCAACCCAGGGAACACTGAAGCTTTCTTT.

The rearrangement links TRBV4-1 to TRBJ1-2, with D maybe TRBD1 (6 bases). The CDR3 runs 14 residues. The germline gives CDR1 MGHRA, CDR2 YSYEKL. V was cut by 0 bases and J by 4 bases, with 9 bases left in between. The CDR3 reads CASSQERGAYGYTF. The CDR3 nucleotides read TGCGCCAGCAGCCAAGAAAGGGGGGCCTATGGCTACACCTTC.

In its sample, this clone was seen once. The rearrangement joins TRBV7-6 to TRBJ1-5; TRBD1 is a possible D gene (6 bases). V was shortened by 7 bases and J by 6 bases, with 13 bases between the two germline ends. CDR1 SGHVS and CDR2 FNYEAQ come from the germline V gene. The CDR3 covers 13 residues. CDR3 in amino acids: CASTLGGGQPQHF. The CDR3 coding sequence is TGTGCCAGCACCCTAGGGGGGGGTCAGCCCCAGCATTTT.

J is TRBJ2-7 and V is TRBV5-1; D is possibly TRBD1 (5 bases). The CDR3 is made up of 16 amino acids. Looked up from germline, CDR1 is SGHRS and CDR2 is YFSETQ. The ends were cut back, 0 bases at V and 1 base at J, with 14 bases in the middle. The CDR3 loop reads CASSLAWGTASYEQYF. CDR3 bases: TGCGCCAGCAGCTTGGCATGGGGCACGGCATCCTACGAGCAGTACTTC.

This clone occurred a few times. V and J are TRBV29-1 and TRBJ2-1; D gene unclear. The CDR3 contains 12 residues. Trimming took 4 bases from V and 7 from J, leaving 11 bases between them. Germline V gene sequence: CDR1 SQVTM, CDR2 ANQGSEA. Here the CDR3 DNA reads TGCAGCGTTGTGTCGAGAGGAAATGAGCAGTTCTTC. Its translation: CSVVSRGNEQFF.

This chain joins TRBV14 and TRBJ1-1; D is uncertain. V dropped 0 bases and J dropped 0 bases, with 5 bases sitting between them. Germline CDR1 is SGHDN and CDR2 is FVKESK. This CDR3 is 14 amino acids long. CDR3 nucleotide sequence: TGTGCCAGCAGCCAAGATTGGGTGAACACTGAAGCTTTCTTT. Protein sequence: CASSQDWVNTEAFF.

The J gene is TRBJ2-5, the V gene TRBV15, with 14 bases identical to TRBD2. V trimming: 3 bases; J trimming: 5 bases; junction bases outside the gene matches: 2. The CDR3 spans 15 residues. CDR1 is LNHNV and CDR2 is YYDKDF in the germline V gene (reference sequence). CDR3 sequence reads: CATSRTSGGAETQYF. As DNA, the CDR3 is TGTGCCACCAGCAGGACTAGCGGGGGGGCGGAGACCCAGTACTTC.

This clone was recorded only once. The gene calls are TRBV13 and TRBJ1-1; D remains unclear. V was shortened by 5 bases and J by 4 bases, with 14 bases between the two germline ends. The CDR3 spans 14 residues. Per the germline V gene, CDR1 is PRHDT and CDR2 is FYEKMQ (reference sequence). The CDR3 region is CASSPRGRATEAFF. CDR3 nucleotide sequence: TGTGCCAGCAGCCCGCGAGGGAGGGCCACTGAAGCTTTCTTT.

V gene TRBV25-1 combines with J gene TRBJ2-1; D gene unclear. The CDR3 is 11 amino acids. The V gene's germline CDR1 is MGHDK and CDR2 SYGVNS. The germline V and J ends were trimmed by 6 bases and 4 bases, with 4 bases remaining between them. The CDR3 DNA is TGTGCCAGCAGCGCATACAATGAGCAGTTCTTC. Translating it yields CASSAYNEQFF.

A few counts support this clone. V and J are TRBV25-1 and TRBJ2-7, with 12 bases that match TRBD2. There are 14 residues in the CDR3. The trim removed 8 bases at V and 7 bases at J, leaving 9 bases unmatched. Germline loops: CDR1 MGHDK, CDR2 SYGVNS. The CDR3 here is CASGNLAGGQEQYF. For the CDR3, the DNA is TGTGCCAGCGGGAATCTAGCGGGGGGGCAAGAGCAGTACTTC.

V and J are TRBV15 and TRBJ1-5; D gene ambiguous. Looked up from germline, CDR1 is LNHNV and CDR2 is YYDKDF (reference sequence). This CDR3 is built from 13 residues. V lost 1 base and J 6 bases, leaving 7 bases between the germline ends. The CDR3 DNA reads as TGTGCCACCAGCAGAGCCTCGGGTCAGCCCCAGCATTTT. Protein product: CATSRASGQPQHF.

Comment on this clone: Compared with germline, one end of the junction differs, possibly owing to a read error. CDR3 in DNA: TGTGCTAGCAGCTTCTTTCCTACAGAGACCCAGTACTTC. The encoded protein is CASSFFPTETQYF. The genes are TRBV7-7 and TRBJ2-5, with no clear D. Germline CDR1 and CDR2: SSHAT and FNYEAQ (reference sequence). This CDR3 contains 13 residues.

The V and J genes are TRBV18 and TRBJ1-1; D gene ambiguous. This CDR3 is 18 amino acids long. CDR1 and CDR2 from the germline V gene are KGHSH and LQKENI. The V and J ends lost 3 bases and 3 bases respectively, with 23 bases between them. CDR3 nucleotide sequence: TGTGCCAGCTCACCCGATATGTTTGTGCCAGTTGTGGACACTGAAGCTTTCTTT. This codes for CASSPDMFVPVVDTEAFF.

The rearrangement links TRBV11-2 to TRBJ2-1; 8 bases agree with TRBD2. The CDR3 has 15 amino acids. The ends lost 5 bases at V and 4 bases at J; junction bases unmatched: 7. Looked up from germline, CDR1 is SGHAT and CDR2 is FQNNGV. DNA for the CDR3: TGTGCCAGCAGCATAACATCTAGCGGGTACAATGAGCAGTTCTTC. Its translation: CASSITSSGYNEQFF.

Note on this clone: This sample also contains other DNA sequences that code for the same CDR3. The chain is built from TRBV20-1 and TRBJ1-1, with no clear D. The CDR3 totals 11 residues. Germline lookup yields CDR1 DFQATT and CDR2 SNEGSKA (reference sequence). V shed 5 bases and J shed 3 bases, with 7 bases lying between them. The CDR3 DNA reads TGCAGTGCTTCCGATTACACTGAAGCTTTCTTT. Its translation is CSASDYTEAFF.

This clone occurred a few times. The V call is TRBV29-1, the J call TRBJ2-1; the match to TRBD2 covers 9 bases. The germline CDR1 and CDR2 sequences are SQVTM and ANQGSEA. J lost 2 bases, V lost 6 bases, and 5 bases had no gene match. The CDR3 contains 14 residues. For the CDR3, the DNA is TGCAGCGTGGAAATAGCGGGGGCCTACAATGAGCAGTTCTTC. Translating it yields CSVEIAGAYNEQFF.

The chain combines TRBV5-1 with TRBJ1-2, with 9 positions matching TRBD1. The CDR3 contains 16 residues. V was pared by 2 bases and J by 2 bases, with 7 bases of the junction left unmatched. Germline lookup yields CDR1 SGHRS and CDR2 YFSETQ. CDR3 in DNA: TGCGCCAGCAGCTTCCCGGGACAGGGAAGGAACTATGGCTACACCTTC. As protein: CASSFPGQGRNYGYTF. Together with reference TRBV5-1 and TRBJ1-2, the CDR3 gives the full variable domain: KAGVTQTPRYLIKTRGQQVTLSCSPISGHRSVSWYQQTPGQGLQFLFEYFSETQRNKGNFPGRFSGRQFSNSRSEMNVSTLELGDSALYLCASSFPGQGRNYGYTFGSGTRLTVV.

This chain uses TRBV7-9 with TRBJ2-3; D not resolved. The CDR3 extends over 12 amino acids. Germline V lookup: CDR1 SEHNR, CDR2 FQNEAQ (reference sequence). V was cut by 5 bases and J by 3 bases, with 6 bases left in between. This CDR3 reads CASSPTTDTQYF. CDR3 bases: TGTGCCAGCAGCCCCACGACAGATACGCAGTATTTT.

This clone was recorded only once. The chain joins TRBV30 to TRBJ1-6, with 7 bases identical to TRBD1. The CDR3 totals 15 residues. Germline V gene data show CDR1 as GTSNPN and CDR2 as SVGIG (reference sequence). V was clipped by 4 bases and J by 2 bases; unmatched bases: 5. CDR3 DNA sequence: TGTGCCTGGAACAGGGGAGAGGCCTATAATTCACCCCTCCACTTT. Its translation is CAWNRGEAYNSPLHF.